One sample yielded the 15 T cell receptor beta chains listed below, sequenced in a study of cytomegalovirus exposure and HLA in healthy donors. 13 Jbeta primers and 60 Vbeta primers were used for the PCR. Sequencing was performed with immunoSEQ multiplex PCR; in TCRdb, only in-frame clones are kept and a portion is missing. Of fewer than 250,000 clones listed, more than 70% were seen once; the top ten hold about 4.8%. The sequenced sample consisted of PBMCs. Source of these receptors: a man younger than 45 in good health and CMV-seropositive.

The chain links TRBV5-6 to TRBJ2-5; no clear D gene. In germline, CDR1 is SGHDT, CDR2 YYEEEE. The CDR3 covers 14 residues. V lost 0 bases, J lost 4 bases, and 10 bases lay in between. CDR3 DNA sequence: TGTGCCAGCAGCTTGGGACAAACCGGAGAGACCCAGTACTTC. Amino acids: CASSLGQTGETQYF.

The J gene is TRBJ2-7, the V gene TRBV28; TRBD1 matches 8 bases. The CDR3 loop spans 12 amino acids. Looked up from germline, CDR1 is MDHEN and CDR2 is SYDVKM. V lost 6 bases and J lost 6; bases outside the gene matches: 4. The CDR3 region is CASRRQGSEQYF. The DNA of the CDR3 is TGTGCCAGCAGAAGACAGGGGAGCGAGCAGTACTTC.

This clone showed up just a few times. The genes are TRBV9 and TRBJ1-2; possibly TRBD1 for D (5 bases). Germline CDR1 SGDLS, CDR2 YYNGEE. The CDR3 totals 16 residues. The ends were cut back, 0 bases at V and 7 bases at J, with 19 bases in the middle. The CDR3 DNA reads as TGTGCCAGCAGCGTAGTATCAGCGGGGCCTCCAAGTGGCTACACCTTC. Its translation is CASSVVSAGPPSGYTF.

The chain employs TRBV2 and TRBJ2-1; D remains unclear. The CDR3 has 11 amino acids. The V and J ends lost 7 bases and 8 bases respectively, with 9 bases between them. CDR1 SNHLY and CDR2 FYNNEI come from the germline V gene. CDR3 coding DNA: TGTGCCAGCACTAACGACTATGAGCAGTTCTTC. This gives the protein CASTNDYEQFF.

The J gene is TRBJ1-6, the V gene TRBV6-5; TRBD1 aligns across 11 bases. Germline V lookup: CDR1 MNHEY, CDR2 SVGAGI. V lost 2 bases to trimming and J lost 10 bases; unmatched junction nucleotides: 7. This CDR3 has 16 amino acids. The CDR3 region has the DNA TGTGCCAGCAGTTACCGTGGACAGGGGGCTGGGTCACCCCTCCACTTT. This sequence encodes CASSYRGQGAGSPLHF.

This chain connects TRBV5-4 to TRBJ1-1; a weak D match, TRBD1 (5 bases). V was clipped by 1 base and J by 3 bases, with 10 bases between them. The germline V gene encodes CDR1 SGHNT and CDR2 YYREEE (reference sequence). The CDR3 runs 14 residues. Here the CDR3 reads CASSLNRRDTEAFF. The CDR3 DNA reads TGTGCCAGCAGCTTGAACCGCAGGGACACTGAAGCTTTCTTT.

This chain joins TRBV7-2 and TRBJ2-5; 7 nucleotides line up with TRBD2. The CDR3 runs to 15 residues. Germline V gene lookup returns CDR1 SGHTA and CDR2 FQGNSA. Losses at the gene ends were 3 bases for V and 2 bases for J; bases not matched to a gene: 6. In DNA form, the CDR3 reads TGTGCCAGCAGCTTGGGCGGCGGGGGTCAAGAGACCCAGTACTTC. Translating it yields CASSLGGGGQETQYF.

This chain links TRBV28 with TRBJ1-1, with 7 bases fitting TRBD1. The CDR3 loop spans 14 amino acids. J was trimmed by 6 bases and V by 5 bases; bases with no gene match: 9. The germline V gene encodes CDR1 MDHEN and CDR2 SYDVKM. The CDR3 sequence is CASSQGGGPSEAFF. CDR3 DNA: TGTGCCAGCAGTCAAGGGGGCGGCCCCTCTGAAGCTTTCTTT.

This rearrangement joins TRBV27 to TRBJ2-4, with D hard to call. This CDR3 has 16 amino acids. V lost 2 bases, J lost 0 bases, and 11 bases lay in between. Germline-derived CDR1 and CDR2 are MNHEY and SMNVEV (reference sequence). The CDR3 bases are TGTGCCAGCAGTTTAGCAGACAATGTAGCCAAAAACATTCAGTACTTC. Protein product: CASSLADNVAKNIQYF.

To note about this clone: Other DNA variants within this sample encode the same CDR3. This rearrangement joins TRBV7-2 to TRBJ1-2; the D gene is possibly TRBD1 (5 bases). Between the trimmed V and J ends, which lost 6 bases and 6 bases, there was a span of 20 bases. CDR1 is SGHTA, CDR2 FQGNSA, per germline. The CDR3 totals 15 residues. The CDR3 nucleotides are TGTGCCAGCAGAATAGGAGCAGGGCTGTCCCATGGCTACACCTTC. Translated, it gives CASRIGAGLSHGYTF.

The CDR3 DNA reads as TGTGCCAGCAGGGACAGGGTTCCTATCTACGAGCAGTACTTC. Translation: CASRDRVPIYEQYF. The V and J genes are TRBV2 and TRBJ2-7; 8 nucleotides match TRBD1. This CDR3 region has 14 residues. The germline V gene encodes CDR1 SNHLY and CDR2 FYNNEI. J gave up 3 bases and V 6 bases, and 7 bases lay outside the gene matches.

V gene TRBV18 combines with J gene TRBJ2-7; 8 nucleotides align to TRBD2. Germline V gives CDR1 KGHSH, CDR2 LQKENI. V trimming: 3 bases; J trimming: 2 bases; junction bases outside the gene matches: 6. The CDR3 is made up of 15 amino acids. CDR3 region: CASSPTSGGAYEQYF. In DNA, the CDR3 is TGTGCCAGCTCACCCACTAGCGGTGGGGCCTACGAGCAGTACTTC.

This chain links TRBV6-5 with TRBJ1-3; D not certain. Between the trimmed V and J ends, which lost 0 bases and 2 bases, there was a span of 11 bases. Per germline, CDR1 MNHEY and CDR2 SVGAGI. The CDR3 has 16 amino acids. The CDR3 is CASSYSIYGAGNTIYF. DNA of the CDR3: TGTGCCAGCAGTTACTCGATTTACGGAGCTGGAAACACCATATATTTT.

The chain combines TRBV6-4 with TRBJ1-2; 8 nucleotides match TRBD1. The germline V gene has CDR1 MRHNA and CDR2 SNTAGT. The CDR3 length is 14 residues. The junction had 8 bases not matched to a gene; V was cut back by 6 bases and J by 5 bases. The chain's CDR3 is CASSQTGARYGYTF. The DNA of the CDR3 is TGTGCCAGCAGCCAGACAGGGGCCCGATATGGCTACACCTTC.

The chain links TRBV14 to TRBJ2-7; D may be TRBD2 (5 bases). V was trimmed by 0 bases and J by 4 bases, leaving 10 bases between them. This CDR3 comprises 14 residues. Germline-derived CDR1 and CDR2 are SGHDN and FVKESK. The CDR3 DNA follows: TGTGCCAGCAGCCAAGATAGCGAAGGTTACGAGCAGTACTTC. Its protein product is CASSQDSEGYEQYF.